This T cell receptor (beta chain) was identified during a study of CXCR3-negative and CXCR3-positive naive CD8 T cells. TRB cDNA was prepared as libraries by UMI-labeled 5' RACE. No DNA is given; TCRdb re-called the 5' RACE reads and lists each CDR3 protein once. This sample contains roughly 90,000 distinct CDR3 sequences. Broader study findings: Naive CXCR3-negative and CXCR3-positive cells had similar TRBV-TRBJ usage; memory differed. Compared with CXCR3-negative naive cells, CXCR3-positive naive cells showed more hydrophobic TRB CDR3s.

On this clonotype itself: What it recognizes is unknown.

This CDR3 contains 12 residues. Germline values: CDR1 SQVTM, CDR2 ANQGSEA. The sequence was collected from a human donor in good health. Some clones in this sample may be carry-over from other donors' samples. The rearrangement joins TRBV29-1 to TRBJ1-4; lacking DNA, the TRBD1 call made by TCRdb goes unchecked. Sample: naive CXCR3- CD8+ T cells from blood. Specified subset: CD45RO-CCR7+CD27+CD95- naive CD8+ T cells lacking CXCR3 (TNR3-). CDR3 in amino acids: CSAWGENEKLFF.